This T cell receptor beta chain is from a study of spatial heterogeneity in lung cancer. By sample share, this clonotype is medium-sized. The antigen is not known. V was shortened by 5 bases and J by 2 bases, with 9 bases between the two germline ends. The CDR3 loop spans 13 amino acids. Germline CDR1 reads SGHTA; CDR2 reads FQGNSA. One entry per CDR3 protein, called by TCRdb with MiXCR from the 5' RACE reads. Seen here are fewer than 20,000 distinct CDR3 sequences, around a fifth observed once, and the top ten hold around a fifth. Points from the study as a whole: The appearance of ubiquitous expanded tumor TCRs in blood was greater at resection than follow-up.

The time point denotes: sample taken at primary tumor resection. No cells were sorted before sequencing. The whole RNA sequenced was extracted from tumor, nontumor lung or frozen PBMC. The donors, fewer than 95 patients with untreated early-stage non-small cell lung cancer, provided the samples. The TCR comes from a female donor with early-stage non-small cell lung cancer. Sequenced here: PBMCs, sampled at surgery. The chain joins TRBV7-2 to TRBJ1-1; D not resolved. The CDR3 sequence is CASSPRTNTEAFF. CDR3 nucleotide sequence: TGTGCCAGCAGCCCGAGGACCAACACTGAAGCTTTCTTT.